This T cell receptor (beta chain) was recovered during a study of cytomegalovirus exposure and HLA in healthy donors. Study-wide context: The roughly 120 million unique TCR beta sequences, from roughly 170 million T cells, were found by an earlier analysis. Study-level points and caveats: A list of 150 to 200 TCR beta chains associated with cytomegalovirus was given.

Trimming removed 0 bases from V and 5 bases from J; junction bases left unmatched: 0. The CDR3 spans 15 residues. Germline V lookup: CDR1 SGHRS, CDR2 YFSETQ. PCR primers comprised 60 Vbeta and 13 Jbeta primers. Generated by immunoSEQ multiplex PCR, the TCRdb table keeps only in-frame clones and is missing some. The repertoire holds 130,000 to 150,000 clones, with approximately 80% as singletons. To note about this clone: The antigen remains undetermined.

The sequence was obtained from a woman between 35 and 50 years old in good health and CMV-seropositive. The sequenced sample consisted of PBMCs. This chain joins TRBV5-1 and TRBJ2-3; 13 bases are a match to TRBD2. The CDR3 here is CASSLGTSGRDTQYF. The DNA for the CDR3 is TGCGCCAGCAGCTTGGGGACTAGCGGGAGAGATACGCAGTATTTT.